These T cell receptor beta chains were read from a single sample in a study of radiation and T cells in renal cell carcinoma. The repertoire was sequenced with immunoSEQ multiplex PCR; TCRdb's copy has only in-frame clones and lacks some. This sample carries around 170,000 clones, about 87% of them seen once, and the ten largest clones take 11%. This sample comprised blood, obtained from a patient whose treatment included radiotherapy and nephrectomy. These TCRs come from a woman aged 50 to 65 with renal cell carcinoma. The CDR3 runs from the conserved cysteine through the conserved F or W. The D gene is left open where the match is weak. Expanded clones are given a class, and other clones once, few, many or no size at all.

NA	NA	TRBV29-1	TRBJ2-5	CSVVAMYQETQYF	TGCAGCGTTGTGGCAATGTACCAAGAGACCCAGTACTTC
TRBD1	NA	TRBV19	TRBJ1-4	CASSPWDRPRGRNEKLFF	TGTGCCAGTAGTCCGTGGGACAGACCGCGGGGGAGGAATGAAAAACTGTTTTTT
NA	NA	TRBV6-1	TRBJ1-2	CASSEPYFYRVYGYTF	TGTGCCAGCAGTGAACCGTACTTCTACAGGGTTTATGGCTACACCTTC
TRBD1	NA	TRBV2	TRBJ1-1	CASSGGQGLYTEAFF	TGTGCCAGCAGTGGGGGACAGGGATTATACACTGAAGCTTTCTTT
NA	NA	TRBV7-6	TRBJ1-2	CASSLAPGDYGYTF	TGTGCCAGCAGCTTGGCCCCAGGCGACTATGGCTACACCTTC
TRBD1	NA	TRBV5-8	TRBJ1-4	CASSLTLQTGVGEKLFF	TGTGCCAGCAGCTTGACCCTTCAAACAGGGGTCGGGGAAAAACTGTTTTTT
NA	NA	TRBV2	TRBJ1-2	CASSRQHYYGYTF	TGTGCCAGCAGCCGACAGCACTACTATGGCTACACCTTC
NA	once	TRBV6-5	TRBJ1-1	CASGGGNTEAFF	TGTGCCAGCGGGGGGGGGAACACTGAAGCTTTCTTT
TRBD2	NA	TRBV9	TRBJ2-5	CASSEDGLAGDGETQYF	TGTGCCAGCAGCGAGGATGGACTAGCGGGGGATGGAGAGACCCAGTACTTC
NA	NA	TRBV5-1	TRBJ2-2	CASSFFVGDLGTGELFF	TGCGCCAGCAGCTTTTTCGTAGGGGATTTGGGGACCGGGGAGCTGTTTTTT
NA	NA	TRBV6-1	TRBJ1-1	CASSLGPNTEAFF	TGTGCCAGCAGTTTAGGTCCGAACACTGAAGCTTTCTTT
TRBD1	NA	TRBV7-9	TRBJ1-2	CASSTTGESNYGYTF	TGTGCCAGCAGCACTACAGGGGAATCTAACTATGGCTACACCTTC
NA	NA	TRBV6-1	TRBJ1-5	CASSEQGSQPQHF	TGTGCCAGCAGTGAACAGGGTAGTCAGCCCCAGCATTTT
NA	NA	TRBV9	TRBJ1-5	CASSVEGGNQPQHF	TGTGCCAGCAGCGTAGAAGGAGGGAATCAGCCCCAGCATTTT
NA	NA	TRBV5-1	TRBJ2-6	CASSLFAGYSGANVLTF	TGCGCCAGCAGCTTGTTCGCGGGTTACTCTGGGGCCAACGTCCTGACTTTC
TRBD1	once	TRBV7-7	TRBJ2-7	CAIPIRDRAYEQYF	TGTGCTATACCGATCCGGGACAGGGCCTACGAGCAGTACTTC
NA	NA	TRBV4-2	TRBJ1-1	CASSQDRAHSSMNTEAFF	TGTGCCAGCAGCCAAGATAGGGCCCACTCCAGTATGAACACTGAAGCTTTCTTT